This entry describes one TCR beta chain. In this sample, this clone turned up once. The antigen this receptor binds is unknown. Nothing much larger sits one base from this clone, and base qualities are not available. The sample is drawn from a study of cytomegalovirus exposure and HLA in healthy donors listed by TCRdb under 2017. About the full investigation: An earlier analysis of several hundred of the donors reported about 250 Gb of sequence data and approximately 110 million unique TCR beta sequences from 150 million to 200 million T cells. The aim of the study was to test whether cataloging public T cell receptors could identify signatures of past pathogen exposure. To study patterns of TCR occurrence, a later analysis re-analyzed previously published TCR beta repertoires from 550 to 800 donors and added high-resolution HLA genotyping. Genome-wide SNP genotypes for about 60% of the 666 donors were used in a later genetic analysis, which treated that subset as a discovery cohort. Of the roughly 400 genotyped donors, 81% were placed in the genetic ancestry cluster associated with self-reported Caucasian donors. Both class I and class II loci were covered by HLA typing, at four-digit resolution. Roughly 300 gigabases of sequencing data and tens of millions of unique TCR sequences were included in an early release covering about 700 HLA-typed donors. An earlier analysis of approximately 500 of the donors applied high-throughput TCR beta sequencing to assess whether each TCR beta V gene segment acted as functional or pseudogenic. The number of donors typed differed by locus, with 629-630 for A, B, C, DRB1 and DQB1, roughly 520 for DQA1, 606 for DPA1, and 472 for DPB1. Donor age, sex, ethnicity and CMV serostatus were collected together with the repertoire data. To predict cytomegalovirus infection status, the study brought together high-throughput TCR immunosequencing, statistical association of individual TCRs with disease status, and machine learning. Rather than using new phenotypic data, the later analysis identified candidate immune exposures from TCR beta sequences and from how often those sequences occurred across donors. On average, around 240,000 unique TCR beta nucleotide sequences were sequenced per donor among 398 genotyped donors of the cohort, with roughly 18% of those sequences being non-productive. The study profiled the T cell repertoires of about 720 subjects by immunosequencing and related them to cytomegalovirus serostatus. A separate validation cohort of about 110 different subjects was used in addition to the 666-subject first cohort. Every discovery cohort repertoire had been produced on one sequencing platform. Four to six DR-DQ haplotypes were handled as single units for association and clustering, since linkage in the cohort was strong. The study at large found these results: Assigning TCR associations to individual alleles was difficult when HLA alleles, especially DR and DQ, strongly co-occurred. The study gave a list of 150 to 200 TCR beta chains associated with cytomegalovirus. In this cohort, only TCR beta chains were sequenced, and detectable features were limited by the absence of alpha or paired-chain data. A cluster of highly shared sequence variants was judged likely to represent a technical artifact of the sequencing pipeline. Compared with the roughly 670-donor mean, donors in an Asian-associated ancestry cluster had fewer N-insertions in productive TCRs, according to a later genetic analysis. Most TCR sequences were observed very rarely across donors, whereas some public TCRs were present in many individuals. An association between a missense DCLRE1C variant and V-gene and J-gene trimming of TCR beta chains was found in a later genetic analysis and replicated in an independent cohort. Presence/absence analyses assumed roughly uniform sequencing depth across donors, an assumption that may not hold. Because HLA typing was missing for some donors at each locus, association tests included only the typed subset. In a later analysis, several top co-occurrence clusters were reported to appear linked to parvovirus B19, influenza, CMV and Epstein-Barr virus. According to a later analysis, TCR association rates differed among HLA loci, with DRB1 alleles showing the most associated TCRs and HLA-C alleles showing the fewest. A later analysis associated about 17,000 TCR beta sequences with specific HLA alleles at a false discovery rate of 0.05. Most CMV-associated TCR beta chains appeared to be HLA-restricted in a later analysis, and the HLA associations seemed to be driven largely by CMV exposure. In a later analysis, HLA-associated TCR beta chains showed more clonal expansion and lower generation probabilities than non-associated chains that were equally common. The authors suggested that the approach could potentially be generalized to other disease states and immunological phenotypes. In vitro tests confirmed that a few of the cytomegalovirus-associated TCR beta chains recognize cytomegalovirus antigens. A further reported finding was that TCR beta sequences accurately predicted the HLA-A and HLA-B alleles for most subjects in the first cohort. Because the 87-base-pair reads could not distinguish some IMGT-functional V segments, including TRBV6-2 and TRBV6-3, those segments were excluded. Broadly in line with IMGT annotations, most TCR beta V segments showed up in productive rearrangements about 87% or about 30% of the time in an earlier analysis of several hundred of the donors. The classifier was reported to diagnose cytomegalovirus status with high specificity and sensitivity in both the original and validation cohorts. Immune exposure information for the cohort was limited to CMV serostatus. Because counts were too low, some 16 rarely observed V segments, including chromosome 9 orphons, were excluded from the earlier analysis of a few hundred of the donors. Correlated functional status among segregating V segments might be attributable to linkage disequilibrium, but an unknown experimental factor could not be ruled out.

In total, just over 650 healthy bone marrow donors made up the cohort. At the time of sampling, every cohort member was nominally healthy, though immune exposures that went unrecorded were likely present. The donor tested CMV seronegative and was one of the 352 seronegative cohort members. A peripheral blood sample was provided by each donor, and peripheral blood mononuclear cells were used for TCR beta sequencing. The Qiagen DNeasy Blood Extraction Kit was used to extract genomic DNA from the blood cell samples. Library method: the immunoSEQ multiplex PCR assay. The multiplex PCR relied on a mix of 60 forward primers for TCR Vbeta segments and 13 reverse primers for TCR Jbeta segments. The CDR3 region of rearranged TCR beta genes was amplified from genomic DNA with a multiplex PCR assay. Amplified TCR beta libraries were sequenced as 87-base-pair reads on the Illumina HiSeq System. The published analysis was carried out like this. A later analysis counted about 80 million unique TCR beta chains across the 700 or so repertoires, and some 11 million of these chains were shared by at least two donors. Raw reads were error-corrected and collapsed into unique sequences with a nearest-neighbor algorithm that merged closely related sequences to remove PCR and sequencing errors. CDR3 sequences were aligned to IMGT reference sequences to assign V, D and J gene segments. For a sequence to be retained, at least a six-nucleotide match to both a V gene segment and a J gene segment was required. Rearrangements were classified as productive when the CDR3 lacked stop codons and remained in frame with V and J, and all other rearrangements were classified as non-productive. CDR3 was defined according to IMGT convention as the region running from the second conserved V-encoded cysteine to the conserved J-encoded phenylalanine. In an earlier analysis of more than 550 of the donors, sequences lacking an unambiguous match to a single V gene segment were excluded. An earlier analysis of almost 600 of the donors classified V segments as functional when productive rearrangements were above 56.7% and as segregating when the standard deviation between donors was above 5%. A statistical classification framework was developed to diagnose cytomegalovirus status using the catalog of TCR beta chain sequences. V and J gene assignment, in a later analysis, came from comparing TCR nucleotide sequences with IMGT/GENE-DB human TR gene sequences. In a later analysis, CDR3 sequences and most-parsimonious VDJ recombination scenarios were assigned using the TCRdist pipeline. A later analysis defined each TCR beta chain by its CDR3 amino acid sequence plus V-gene family, and excluded reads lacking a unique V-gene family. A later analysis removed several hundred highly shared, low-generation-probability nucleotide sequences to deal with suspected cross-contamination and a sequencing artifact. In a later analysis, a clonal expansion index was calculated for each public chain from normalized within-repertoire ranks of inferred template counts. In a later analysis, generation probabilities were computed with a VDJ recombination model fitted to out-of-frame rearrangements, and the resulting probabilities were checked against IGoR. In a later analysis, hypergeometric tests were used to score TCR-TCR, TCR-HLA and TCR-CMV co-occurrence, with a repertoire-size bias correction applied to TCR pairs. In a later analysis, false discovery rates were estimated by permuting HLA or CMV assignments 20 times. In a later analysis, co-occurring TCRs were grouped with DBSCAN, and TCRdist sequence similarity was added when clustering was performed within HLA-allele-positive subsets. Repertoires with fewer than 30,000 or more than 120,000 public chains were left out of co-occurrence clustering, as were five repertoires with anomalous nucleotide sharing. TCRdb mirrors the immuneACCESS table, restricted to in-frame sequences. Some clones are absent from its copies; in checked studies, under half trace to an unresolved V gene, and the reason for the others is unknown. V and J calls and clone size follow that table, whereas D and trimming were derived from the DNA. This sample holds some 90,000 clones; 65% to 85% were observed only once. 2.7% of the sample goes to the ten largest clones.

From the cysteine through the phenylalanine, the CDR3 covers 15 amino acids. The sequence is cut down to CDR3 DNA, 45 bases in frame from base 1. From a lookup of the germline V gene, CDR1 and CDR2 are MNHEY and SVGAGI. Relative to germline, V is missing 6 bases and J is missing 4 bases, with 8 bases of the junction outside any gene match. The rearrangement joined TRBV6-5 to TRBJ1-1, and 10 junction bases match TRBD1. This sequence was found in a man between 25 and 39 years old in good health and CMV-seronegative. The source material was PBMCs. The sequenced DNA: TGTGCCAGCAGAAAGAAGGGACAGGGGAGCACTGAAGCTTTCTTT. This gives the protein CASRKKGQGSTEAFF.